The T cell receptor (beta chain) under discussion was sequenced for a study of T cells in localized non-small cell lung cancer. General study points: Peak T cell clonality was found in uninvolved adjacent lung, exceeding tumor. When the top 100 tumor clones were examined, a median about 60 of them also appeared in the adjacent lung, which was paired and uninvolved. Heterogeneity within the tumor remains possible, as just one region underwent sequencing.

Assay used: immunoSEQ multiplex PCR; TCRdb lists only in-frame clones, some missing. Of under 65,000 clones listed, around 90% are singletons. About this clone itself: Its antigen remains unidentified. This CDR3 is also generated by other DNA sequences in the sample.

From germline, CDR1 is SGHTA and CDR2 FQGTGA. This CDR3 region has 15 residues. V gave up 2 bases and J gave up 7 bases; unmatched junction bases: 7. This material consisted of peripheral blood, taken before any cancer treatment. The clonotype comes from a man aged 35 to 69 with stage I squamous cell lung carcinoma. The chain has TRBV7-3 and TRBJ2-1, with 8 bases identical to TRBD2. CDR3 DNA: TGTGCCAGCAGCTTAGGACTAGCAGGTGGAAATGAGCAGTTCTTC. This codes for CASSLGLAGGNEQFF.